This entry lists 15 T cell receptor beta chains sequenced from one sample in a study of tumor-infiltrating lymphocytes in oesophageal squamous cell carcinoma. One entry per CDR3 protein, called by TCRdb with MiXCR from the PCR reads. Of approximately 20,000 distinct CDR3 sequences listed, around 41% are singletons. Sequenced sample: esophageal tumor tissue. The receptors here all came from a male donor with esophageal squamous cell carcinoma.

This clonotype occurred many times. The chain employs TRBV19 and TRBJ2-7, with D maybe TRBD2 (5 bases). The CDR3 loop spans 14 amino acids. The V end was cut by 1 base, the J end by 3 bases, with 10 bases between. Germline loops: CDR1 LNHDA, CDR2 SQIVND (reference sequence). The CDR3 sequence: CASSIGRPYYEQYF. The CDR3 DNA is TGTGCCAGTAGTATAGGGAGGCCGTACTACGAGCAGTACTTC.

This clonotype showed up many times. The CDR3 nucleotides read TGTGCCAGCAGCTCCATTAGCGGAAGGGACTACAATGAGCAGTTCTTC. Amino acid sequence: CASSSISGRDYNEQFF. The genes are TRBV12-3 or TRBV12-4 and TRBJ2-1; maybe TRBD2 (6 bases). The length of the CDR3 is 16 residues. Trimming stripped 6 bases from V and 3 bases from J, with 18 bases between.

CDR3: CATERTANNEQFF. CDR3 DNA: TGTGCCACCGAGAGGACGGCTAATAATGAGCAGTTCTTC. V is TRBV6-8 and J is TRBJ2-1; the D is unclear. Trimming shortened V by 10 bases and J by 7 bases, and 17 bases separated the two germline ends. Germline V gene sequence: CDR1 MNHGY, CDR2 SAAAGT. The CDR3 is 13 amino acids.

CDR3 in DNA: TGTGCCAGCTCGCAAAGGGAAGAGCAGTACTTC. Protein: CASSQREEQYF. V gene TRBV18 combines with J gene TRBJ2-7; D gene ambiguous. With 6 bases removed from V and 7 bases from J, the gap between germline ends came to 10 bases. There are 11 residues in the CDR3. Germline V gene sequence: CDR1 KGHSH, CDR2 LQKENI.

This chain uses TRBV20-1 with TRBJ2-5, with 12 bases identical to TRBD2. Germline values: CDR1 DFQATT, CDR2 SNEGSKA (reference sequence). CDR3 size: 17 residues. V lost 0 bases to trimming and J lost 4 bases; unmatched junction nucleotides: 9. CDR3 amino acids: CSARDLRLAGERETQYF. In nucleotides, the CDR3 is TGCAGTGCTAGAGATCTCCGACTAGCGGGAGAGAGAGAGACCCAGTACTTC.

This clonotype was counted only a few times. In this CDR3 the conserved last residue, phenylalanine or tryptophan, is missing, so a read error is likely. The limits of the CDR3 on the DNA are not certain, so only TCRdb's listed CDR3 is given. The chain recombines TRBV6-1 with TRBJ2-5; the D call TRBD1 from the table was never checked on the DNA. The CDR3 extends over 12 residues, inclusive of both ends. Germline CDR1 is MNHNS and CDR2 is SASEGT. The CDR3 loop reads CASSPDRASCTS.

This clonotype ranks as large. The chain links TRBV27 to TRBJ1-2, with a tentative D call TRBD1 (5 bases). The CDR3 contains 13 residues. Trimming took 3 bases from V and 4 from J, leaving 9 bases between them. The germline V gene encodes CDR1 MNHEY and CDR2 SMNVEV (reference sequence). The CDR3 loop reads CASSFGGGYGYTF. The CDR3 DNA reads as TGTGCCAGCAGTTTCGGGGGGGGCTATGGCTACACCTTC.

The chain uses TRBV28 and TRBJ1-1; unclear D gene. Germline V gives CDR1 MDHEN, CDR2 SYDVKM. The length of the CDR3 is 13 residues. The V and J ends lost 9 bases and 0 bases respectively, with 11 bases between them. The CDR3 nucleotides read TGTGCCAGTACGACAAGTTTGAACACTGAAGCTTTCTTT. It encodes CASTTSLNTEAFF.

This clonotype appeared many times. The chain couples TRBV6-1 to TRBJ2-7, with 11 bases identical to TRBD1. CDR3 size: 15 residues. The germline gives CDR1 MNHNS, CDR2 SASEGT. V lost 5 bases and J lost 2; bases outside the gene matches: 5. For the CDR3, the DNA is TGTGCCAGCAGTAAAAAGGGACAGGGGGCCTACGAGCAGTACTTC. It encodes CASSKKGQGAYEQYF.

This chain connects TRBV7-4 to TRBJ2-5, with TRBD1 matching over 8 bases. The better agreement between TRBJ2-7 and the DNA end casts doubt on the J call. CDR1 and CDR2 from the germline V gene are SGHVT and SQSDAQ. This CDR3 comprises 15 residues. CDR3 coding DNA: TGTGCCAGCAGCGGACGATCCAGGGGGCTCTACGAGCAGTACTTC. Protein: CASSGRSRGLYEQYF.

This clonotype appeared a single time. The chain employs TRBV11-2 and TRBJ2-2; 7 bases map to TRBD2. The V gene's germline CDR1 is SGHAT and CDR2 FQNNGV. This CDR3 comprises 17 residues. Trimming removed 7 bases from V and 4 bases from J; junction bases left unmatched: 15. The CDR3 bases are TGTGCCAGCAACAGTCTAGGACGGGGGGACCCCACCGGGGAGCTGTTTTTT. Its protein product is CASNSLGRGDPTGELFF.

On this clonotype itself: This CDR3 is missing its conserved last phenylalanine or tryptophan, likely due to a read error. No DNA is shown, since the ends of the CDR3 on it are uncertain; the CDR3 is the one TCRdb lists. The chain has TRBV12-3 or TRBV12-4 and TRBJ2-1; the table's D gene call, TRBD2, was not cross checked with the DNA. From its first to its last residue, the CDR3 has 18 amino acids. This CDR3 reads CASSLGTWEGDYGYTFGS.

DNA of the CDR3: TGTGCCAGCTCAGAACAGGGACTCAATGAAAAACTGTTTTTT. Protein product: CASSEQGLNEKLFF. The chain uses TRBV18 and TRBJ1-4; maybe TRBD1 (6 bases). Trimming took 5 bases from V and 5 from J, leaving 12 bases between them. The CDR3 runs 14 residues. CDR1 and CDR2 (germline): KGHSH, LQKENI.

This chain joins TRBV30 and TRBJ1-5, with a possible D match to TRBD1 (6 bases). The CDR3 is made up of 13 amino acids. Trimming left V 0 bases short and J 6 bases short, with 9 bases between. Per germline, CDR1 GTSNPN and CDR2 SVGIG (reference sequence). The CDR3 region has the DNA TGTGCCTGGAGTGTTCAGGGGAGTCAGCCCCAGCATTTT. The encoded protein is CAWSVQGSQPQHF.

The chain links TRBV6-1 to TRBJ2-3, with TRBD1 identical over 9 bases. The CDR3 runs 16 residues. With 5 bases clipped from V and 4 bases from J, the junction kept 10 bases outside the gene matches. Germline-derived CDR1 and CDR2 are MNHNS and SASEGT. The CDR3 here is CASSYPGTGYPDTQYF. CDR3 in DNA: TGTGCCAGCAGTTATCCCGGGACAGGGTATCCAGATACGCAGTATTTT.